The 30 T cell receptor beta chains given below trace back to one sample, sequenced in a study of metastatic and nonmetastatic thyroid tumors. Patients underwent thyroid surgery, and none had received any treatment before it. TCRdb re-clonotyped the PCR reads through MiXCR. The profile shows 20,000 to 25,000 clones, approximately 10% of them singletons. Source material: blood. Receptors were obtained from a female donor with papillary thyroid cancer or a benign thyroid nodule (not recorded which). Some clones in this sample may be carry-over from other donors' samples.

This clone was observed many times. Distinct nucleotide sequences in the sample also encode this CDR3. The CDR3 loop is CATEGVGSTDTQYF. CDR3 in DNA: TGTGCCACCGAAGGGGTCGGAAGCACAGATACGCAGTATTTT. The chain joins TRBV19 to TRBJ2-3; perhaps TRBD1 as D (5 bases). V lost 10 bases, J lost 0 bases, and 14 bases lay in between. In germline, CDR1 is LNHDA, CDR2 SQIVND (reference sequence). There are 14 residues in the CDR3.

V is TRBV9 and J is TRBJ2-7; tentatively, D is TRBD1 (6 bases). CDR1 and CDR2 (germline): SGDLS, YYNGEE. V was trimmed by 0 bases and J by 1 base, leaving 11 bases between them. The CDR3 consists of 15 residues. The CDR3 coding sequence is TGTGCCAGCAGCGTAGAAGGACAGAGATCCTACGAGCAGTACTTC. Translated: CASSVEGQRSYEQYF.

To note about this clone: Germline and junction disagree at one end, which may indicate a read error. This rearrangement joins TRBV28 to TRBJ2-7; tentatively, D is TRBD1 (5 bases). CDR3 length equals 14 residues. From germline, CDR1 is MDHEN and CDR2 SYDVKM. CDR3 residues: CASSLCRVGREQYF. The CDR3 nucleotides read TGTGCCAGCAGTCTATGTCGTGTGGGGCGCGAGCAGTACTTC.

At least ten counts were recorded for this clone. This chain uses TRBV19 with TRBJ2-5; D unresolved. The CDR3 is 14 residues long. Between the trimmed V and J ends, which lost 5 bases and 1 base, there was a span of 11 bases. Germline V gene data show CDR1 as LNHDA and CDR2 as SQIVND (reference sequence). The DNA for the CDR3 is TGTGCCAGTAGTCGACCGGGCCCCCAAGAGACCCAGTACTTC. Its translation: CASSRPGPQETQYF.

This clone was recorded a few times. The rearrangement uses TRBV10-2 and TRBJ2-1, with 11 bases fitting TRBD2. Losses at the gene ends were 6 bases for V and 7 bases for J; bases not matched to a gene: 8. In germline, CDR1 is WSHSY, CDR2 SAAADI. The CDR3 covers 15 residues. The CDR3 nucleotides are TGCGCCAGCAGGGCACTAGCGGGAGAAGAGAATGAGCAGTTCTTC. It specifies CASRALAGEENEQFF.

This clone has only a few counts. One end of the junction fails to match germline, which may point to a read error. The chain combines TRBV27 with TRBJ2-7, with D perhaps TRBD2 (5 bases). The CDR3 is made up of 14 amino acids. From germline, CDR1 is MNHEY and CDR2 SMNVEV (reference sequence). The DNA for the CDR3 is TGCGCCAGCAGTCCTGACTACCGGGGCTACGAGCAGTACTTC. Protein sequence: CASSPDYRGYEQYF.

Regarding this clone: A read error may be the cause here, since a much bigger clone is one base away. Other DNA sequences within the sample encode an identical CDR3. The chain combines TRBV12-3 or TRBV12-4 with TRBJ2-1; D unclear. The CDR3 contains 14 residues. The V gene lost 7 bases and the J gene lost 8 bases, with 18 bases spanning the gap. This chain's CDR3 is CASTPSTPDHEQFF. CDR3 DNA: TGTGCCAGCACCCCCTCGACTCCGGACCATGAGCAGTTCTTC.

At least ten counts were recorded for this clone. The chain combines TRBV7-8 with TRBJ2-7; no reliable D call. The V and J ends lost 1 base and 6 bases respectively, with 4 bases between them. This CDR3 is 11 amino acids long. CDR1 and CDR2 from the germline V gene are SGHVS and FQNEAQ. Written as DNA, the CDR3 is TGTGCCAGCAGCTTAGAGGCCGAGCAGTACTTC. Amino acid sequence: CASSLEAEQYF.

This clone has a handful of counts. At one boundary the junction diverges from the germline segment, which might be a read error. The chain recombines TRBV6-2 or TRBV6-3 with TRBJ2-2; D call uncertain. The V gene's germline CDR1 is MNHEY and CDR2 SVGEGT. The CDR3 runs 17 residues. The CDR3 region is CSSSYPTSQENTGELFF. The CDR3 DNA sequence: TGTTCCAGCAGTTATCCCACGAGTCAGGAGAACACCGGGGAGCTGTTTTTT.

This clone was observed at least ten times. This chain joins TRBV29-1 and TRBJ1-2; perhaps TRBD1 as D (5 bases). The CDR3 extends over 13 amino acids. The V end lost 3 bases, the J end lost 4 bases, and 12 bases lay between the germline ends. Germline V gene data show CDR1 as SQVTM and CDR2 as ANQGSEA. CDR3 nucleotides: TGCAGCGTTGATTCGTCAAGGGGCTATGGCTACACCTTC. Its translation is CSVDSSRGYGYTF. Full variable domain (missing parts from reference TRBV29-1 and TRBJ1-2): SAVISQKPSRDICQRGTSLTIQCQVDSQVTMMFWYRQQPGQSLTLIATANQGSEATYESGFVIDKFPISRPNLTFSTLTVSNMSPEDSSIYLCSVDSSRGYGYTFGSGTRLTVV.

This clone was seen repeatedly, ten times or more. CDR3 sequence (DNA): TGTGCCAGTTCCGCCGGGACAGGGCCCCAAGAGACCCAGTACTTC. Its translation is CASSAGTGPQETQYF. This sequence joins TRBV27 and TRBJ2-5, with 9 bases lining up with TRBD1. The CDR3 has 15 amino acids. V lost 9 bases to trimming and J lost 1 base; unmatched junction nucleotides: 9. CDR1 is MNHEY, CDR2 SMNVEV, per germline (reference sequence).

The V call is TRBV5-1, the J call TRBJ1-2; possibly TRBD1 for D (6 bases). Germline CDR1 and CDR2: SGHRS and YFSETQ. Trimming took 0 bases from V and 2 from J, leaving 8 bases between them. This CDR3 has 14 amino acids. For the CDR3, the DNA is TGCGCCAGCAGCTTGGACAGGGAGAACTATGGCTACACCTTC. Translation: CASSLDRENYGYTF.

This clone was counted only a few times. The chain recombines TRBV4-1 with TRBJ2-4; a possible D gene is TRBD1 (6 bases). V lost 1 base and J lost 7, with 20 bases in between. Germline loops: CDR1 MGHRA, CDR2 YSYEKL. The CDR3 extends over 17 amino acids. CDR3 coding DNA: TGCGCCAGCAGCCAAGGTGCGGCCAGGGGAGCCCGGAACATTCAGTACTTC. The encoded protein is CASSQGAARGARNIQYF.

This clone was picked up many times. A much larger clone lies one base from this, so it may be a read error. This chain uses TRBV19 with TRBJ1-3; 7 nucleotides align to TRBD1. Germline lookup yields CDR1 LNHDA and CDR2 SQIVND (reference sequence). This CDR3 contains 17 residues. The CDR3 reads CVSSFRREQGTGNTIYF. In DNA form, the CDR3 reads TGTGTCAGTAGTTTCCGACGGGAACAGGGGACTGGAAACACCATATATTTT.

In its sample, this clone was seen many times. The V gene is TRBV19, the J gene TRBJ1-4; tentatively, D is TRBD1 (6 bases). V lost 4 bases and J 5 bases, leaving 14 bases between the germline ends. CDR1 and CDR2 (germline): LNHDA, SQIVND (reference sequence). The CDR3 loop spans 15 amino acids. Here the CDR3 reads CASSRRQAQNEKLFF. The CDR3 DNA follows: TGTGCCAGTAGTAGGCGACAGGCCCAGAATGAAAAACTGTTTTTT.

Concerning this clone: Since a much larger clone is just one base distant, this may be a read error. This chain links TRBV19 with TRBJ1-1; possible D gene TRBD1, 6 bases. The V gene's germline CDR1 is LNHDA and CDR2 SQIVND (reference sequence). This CDR3 comprises 12 residues. CDR3 DNA sequence: TGTTCCACACAACCAGGGGTCGCTGAAGCTTTCTTT. Translating it yields CSTQPGVAEAFF.

This clone was counted ten times or more. This chain connects TRBV6-1 to TRBJ1-3, with 9 bases lining up with TRBD1. Germline CDR1 and CDR2: MNHNS and SASEGT. V was pared by 5 bases and J by 2 bases, with 4 bases of the junction left unmatched. The CDR3 sequence is 15 residues long. CDR3 residues: CASSNYRGPGNTIYF. CDR3 nucleotides: TGTGCCAGCAGTAACTACAGGGGGCCTGGAAACACCATATATTTT.

By frequency in the sample, this clone is medium-sized. CDR3 DNA sequence: TGTGCCAGCACCCCAGGTGGTTACTATGGCTACACCTTC. Its protein product is CASTPGGYYGYTF. The chain recombines TRBV6-1 with TRBJ1-2; D gene unclear. V lost 7 bases, J lost 3 bases, and 12 bases lay in between. The CDR3 spans 13 residues. Germline V gene sequence: CDR1 MNHNS, CDR2 SASEGT.

Many counts were recorded for this clone. A clone one base away is much larger, so this may be a read error. The sample has other DNA sequences that encode this CDR3 too. The genes are TRBV10-3 and TRBJ2-7; no clear D. CDR1 and CDR2 (germline): ENHRY, SYGVKD. The CDR3 consists of 13 residues. The CDR3 region has the DNA TGTGCCATCGGTGAGTTCCCGAACTCGGGGCAGTACTTC. This translates into CAIGEFPNSGQYF.

This clone was detected ten times or more. This chain uses TRBV6-1 with TRBJ2-7; maybe TRBD1 (5 bases). Trimming took 7 bases from V and 10 from J, leaving 26 bases between them. CDR1 is MNHNS and CDR2 is SASEGT in the germline V gene. CDR3 length: 15 residues. The CDR3 bases are TGTGCCAGCAATACAGGTCCCCATTTTCCCCCCCTCCAGTACTTC. Amino acid sequence: CASNTGPHFPPLQYF.

This clone is judged medium-sized. The chain uses TRBV6-2 or TRBV6-3 and TRBJ2-7, with D unresolved. Germline-derived CDR1 and CDR2 are MNHEY and SVGEGT. V was cut by 6 bases and J by 0 bases, with 9 bases left in between. This CDR3 has 13 amino acids. The CDR3 sequence is CASSQISSYEQYF. The CDR3 DNA reads TGTGCCAGCAGCCAAATCAGCTCCTACGAGCAGTACTTC.

Concerning this clone: The junction departs from germline at one end; a sequencing error may be responsible. The rearrangement links TRBV24-1 to TRBJ2-1; 7 bases align to TRBD1. CDR3 length: 12 amino acids. Looked up from germline, CDR1 is KGHDR and CDR2 is SFDVKD. The CDR3 DNA reads TGTTCCACAAGGGACAGTCTGCATGAGCAGCTCTTC. Translation gives CSTRDSLHEQLF.

Of note for this clone: Since a much larger clone is just one base distant, this may be a read error. The chain couples TRBV20-1 to TRBJ2-1; 7 nucleotides line up with TRBD2. This CDR3 has 13 residues. Germline V lookup: CDR1 DFQATT, CDR2 SNEGSKA (reference sequence). V lost 3 bases to trimming and J lost 6 bases; unmatched junction nucleotides: 5. The CDR3 is CSASAWTSNEQFF. The CDR3 coding sequence is TGCAGTGCTAGCGCCTGGACTAGCAATGAGCAGTTCTTC.

This clone came up many times. The chain joins TRBV27 to TRBJ2-7; maybe TRBD1 (6 bases). Germline V gene sequence: CDR1 MNHEY, CDR2 SMNVEV (reference sequence). Trimming shortened V by 2 bases and J by 6 bases, and 14 bases separated the two germline ends. This CDR3 is built from 14 residues. The CDR3 spells CASSLIGQPSEQYF. The CDR3 DNA reads TGTGCCAGCAGTTTAATAGGACAGCCCTCCGAGCAGTACTTC.

Worth noting for this clone: A read error may produce the germline difference seen at one junction end. The CDR3: CASSPPTGGTNTGDLFF. The CDR3 coding sequence is TGTGCCAGCAGTCCCCCGACAGGGGGAACGAACACCGGGGATCTGTTTTTT. The chain has TRBV27 and TRBJ2-2, with 9 bases aligning to TRBD1. Germline CDR1 reads MNHEY; CDR2 reads SMNVEV (reference sequence). CDR3 size: 17 residues.

By frequency in the sample, this clone is medium-sized. This sequence joins TRBV6-1 and TRBJ2-3; the D is unclear. Trimming shortened V by 0 bases and J by 8 bases, and 9 bases separated the two germline ends. The CDR3 is 13 residues long. Germline V gives CDR1 MNHNS, CDR2 SASEGT. CDR3 region: CASSEADFVTQYF. CDR3 sequence (DNA): TGTGCCAGCAGTGAAGCAGACTTCGTTACGCAGTATTTT.

Comment on this clone: A much larger clone lies one base from this, so it may be a read error. The rearrangement uses TRBV25-1 and TRBJ2-7; 9 positions match TRBD1. Unmatched junction bases numbered 5, after V lost 3 bases and J lost 5 bases. This CDR3 is 14 amino acids long. Looked up from germline, CDR1 is MGHDK and CDR2 is SYGVNS. The CDR3 nucleotides are TGTGCCAGCAGTGAGTCGGGACAGGGCAACGAGCAGTACTTC. Its translation: CASSESGQGNEQYF.

By share, this clone ranks as medium-sized (0.01 to 0.1%). J is TRBJ2-7 and V is TRBV28; possible D gene TRBD1, 8 bases. The V end was cut by 3 bases, the J end by 7 bases, with 22 bases between. This CDR3 is 16 amino acids long. Germline lookup yields CDR1 MDHEN and CDR2 SYDVKM. The CDR3, as DNA: TGTGCCAGCAGTTTCCCCCGTACAGGGGGAGGGAGGGAGCAGTACTTC. Protein: CASSFPRTGGGREQYF.

This clone counts as medium-sized. The gene calls are TRBV28 and TRBJ2-1; 8 bases agree with TRBD1. The trim removed 5 bases at V and 6 bases at J, leaving 3 bases unmatched. CDR1 MDHEN and CDR2 SYDVKM come from the germline V gene. The CDR3 contains 13 residues. DNA for the CDR3: TGTGCCAGCAGTCCGGACAGGGTCAATGAGCAGTTCTTC. Translated, it gives CASSPDRVNEQFF. The full variable domain, with the rest looked up from reference TRBV28 and TRBJ2-1, is DVKVTQSSRYLVKRTGEKVFLECVQDMDHENMFWYRQDPGLGLRLIYFSYDVKMKEKGDIPEGYSVSREKKERFSLILESASTNQTSMYLCASSPDRVNEQFFGPGTRLTVL.

In regard to this clone: Relative to the germline gene, one junction end is altered; a read error may explain this. This CDR3 is also generated by other DNA sequences in the sample. The V gene is TRBV11-2, the J gene TRBJ2-5; 10 positions match TRBD1. CDR1 SGHAT and CDR2 FQNNGV come from the germline V gene. The CDR3 loop spans 15 amino acids. CDR3 coding DNA: TGTGCCAGCAGCCCTGGGACAGGGGTAGGGGAGACCCAATACTTC. It codes for CASSPGTGVGETQYF. Filled out from reference TRBV11-2 and TRBJ2-5, the complete variable domain reads EAGVAQSPRYKIIEKRQSVAFWCNPISGHATLYWYQQILGQGPKLLIQFQNNGVVDDSQLPKDRFSAERLKGVDSTLKIQPAKLEDSAVYLCASSPGTGVGETQYFGPGTRLLVL.